A selection of T cell receptor beta chains follows, all from one sample in a study of response to subunit inactivated influenza vaccine. TCRdb processed the RT-PCR reads anew with MiXCR; each CDR3 protein has one entry. Found here are about 780,000 distinct CDR3 sequences, about a fifth of them singletons; the top ten hold roughly a tenth. The material sequenced was PBMCs from blood, taken roughly 5 days after vaccination. These receptors came from a man aged 50 or older who received an inactivated influenza vaccine. The CDR3 runs from the conserved cysteine through the conserved F or W. D genes are given only for firm matches. Where a row states a size, it is once, few, many or the class of an expanded clone; other rows omit it.

D gene | J gene | clone size | V gene | CDR3 protein | CDR3 DNA
- | TRBJ2-1 | - | TRBV18 | CASSLTEGNEQFF | TGTGCCAGCTCACTCACGGAGGGCAATGAGCAGTTCTTC
TRBD1 | TRBJ2-1 | few | TRBV29-1 | CSITGGTGGNEQFF | TGCAGCATAACAGGGGGAACGGGTGGCAATGAGCAGTTCTTC
- | TRBJ2-3 | few | TRBV7-9 | CASSLGAAEWWYTQYF | TGTGCCAGCAGCTTAGGGGCGGCAGAATGGTGGTATACGCAGTATTTT
- | TRBJ1-1 | few | TRBV15 | CATSSPSAPIEAFF | TGTGCCACCAGCAGCCCGAGTGCCCCGATTGAAGCTTTCTTT
- | TRBJ2-5 | - | TRBV7-9 | CASSLGVAVSQETQYF | TGTGCCAGCAGCTTAGGGGTGGCCGTAAGCCAAGAGACCCAGTACTTC
- | TRBJ2-5 | - | TRBV15 | CATTPIPTGREETQYF | TGTGCCACCACCCCAATACCCACAGGAAGGGAAGAGACCCAGTACTTC
- | TRBJ1-1 | many | TRBV29-1 | CSVKLGRTNTEAFF | TGCAGCGTGAAACTTGGACGAACGAACACTGAAGCTTTCTTT
- | TRBJ2-7 | - | TRBV6-6 | CAISGEYEQYF | TGTGCCATCTCGGGAGAGTACGAGCAGTACTTC
TRBD2 | TRBJ2-1 | - | TRBV10-3 | CAIRPTSGVYNEQFF | TGTGCCATCAGACCTACTAGCGGGGTCTACAATGAGCAGTTCTTC
- | TRBJ1-2 | - | TRBV13 | CASSLTRAGGYTF | TGTGCCAGCAGCTTAACCAGGGCAGGAGGCTACACCTTC
- | TRBJ1-4 | few | TRBV5-5 | CASSLDWVGEKLFF | TGTGCCAGCAGCTTGGACTGGGTTGGCGAAAAACTGTTTTTT
TRBD1 | TRBJ2-1 | - | TRBV12-3/TRBV12-4 | CASIPGQGYYNEQFF | TGTGCCAGTATCCCGGGACAGGGTTACTACAATGAGCAGTTCTTC
TRBD2 | TRBJ2-1 | - | TRBV20-1 | CSARVASGGYSYNEQFF | TGCAGTGCTAGAGTAGCTAGCGGGGGGTACTCCTACAATGAGCAGTTCTTC
- | TRBJ1-1 | - | TRBV20-1 | CSAKTGANTEAFF | TGCAGTGCAAAAACAGGAGCCAACACTGAAGCTTTCTTT
- | TRBJ1-6 | - | TRBV12-3/TRBV12-4 | CASSGPGNSPLHF | TGTGCCAGCAGCGGACCTGGCAATTCACCCCTCCACTTT
TRBD2 | TRBJ2-3 | - | TRBV20-1 | CSANLNSGGTTDTQYF | TGCAGTGCTAACCTCAATAGCGGGGGCACCACAGATACGCAGTATTTT
TRBD1 | TRBJ1-6 | - | TRBV11-1 | CASSEGQNSPLHF | TGTGCCAGCAGCGAGGGACAGAATTCACCCCTCCACTTT
- | TRBJ2-7 | many | TRBV7-9 | CASSPPTGYEQYF | TGTGCCAGCAGCCCGCCCACAGGCTACGAGCAGTACTTC
- | TRBJ2-5 | few | TRBV7-3 | CASSLTGTLRETQYF | TGTGCCAGCAGCTTAACCGGGACGCTGAGAGAGACCCAGTACTTC
- | TRBJ2-6 | few | TRBV9 | CASSVSPGISGANVLTF | TGTGCCAGCAGCGTATCCCCAGGGATCTCTGGGGCCAACGTCCTGACTTTC
- | TRBJ1-1 | - | TRBV7-6 | CASSLIGRGVNTEAFF | TGTGCCAGCAGCTTAATTGGCAGGGGTGTGAACACTGAAGCTTTCTTT
TRBD1 | TRBJ2-7 | many | TRBV20-1 | CSARGSRQGTLWEQYF | TGCAGTGCTAGAGGGTCCCGACAGGGCACTTTATGGGAGCAGTACTTC
TRBD1 | TRBJ2-7 | - | TRBV12-3/TRBV12-4 | CASSSRTGGPEQYF | TGTGCCAGCAGTTCCCGGACAGGGGGCCCCGAGCAGTACTTC
TRBD2 | TRBJ2-5 | few | TRBV18 | CASSPLAGTQETQYF | TGTGCCAGCTCACCGCTAGCGGGGACGCAAGAGACCCAGTACTTC
- | TRBJ1-1 | few | TRBV7-2 | CASSFRTASNTEAFF | TGTGCCAGCAGCTTTCGGACTGCTTCGAACACTGAAGCTTTCTTT
- | TRBJ2-3 | - | TRBV12-3/TRBV12-4 | CASRDRIPLTDTQYF | TGTGCCAGCAGGGACAGAATACCGCTCACAGATACGCAGTATTTT
- | TRBJ1-6 | few | TRBV4-1 | CASSPPRQNNSPLHF | TGCGCCAGCAGCCCCCCTAGACAGAATAATTCACCCCTCCACTTT
- | TRBJ2-7 | medium-sized | TRBV6-5 | CASSSRPRFQSETKSSYEQYF | TGTGCCAGCAGTTCTCGCCCACGATTTCAGTCTGAGACGAAGAGCTCCTACGAGCAGTACTTC
- | TRBJ1-2 | - | TRBV6-2/TRBV6-3 | CASGTLYGYTF | TGTGCCAGCGGCACACTGTATGGCTACACCTTC
TRBD2 | TRBJ2-7 | - | TRBV4-2 | CASSQVSGVSYEQYF | TGTGCCAGCAGCCAAGTTAGCGGGGTATCCTACGAGCAGTACTTC
- | TRBJ2-1 | - | TRBV30 | CAWEKLWGRLTSNEQFF | TGTGCCTGGGAAAAACTCTGGGGGCGCCTGACAAGTAATGAGCAGTTCTTC
- | TRBJ2-1 | few | TRBV7-9 | CASSLSPGEQFF | TGTGCCAGCAGCTTATCCCCGGGGGAGCAGTTCTTC